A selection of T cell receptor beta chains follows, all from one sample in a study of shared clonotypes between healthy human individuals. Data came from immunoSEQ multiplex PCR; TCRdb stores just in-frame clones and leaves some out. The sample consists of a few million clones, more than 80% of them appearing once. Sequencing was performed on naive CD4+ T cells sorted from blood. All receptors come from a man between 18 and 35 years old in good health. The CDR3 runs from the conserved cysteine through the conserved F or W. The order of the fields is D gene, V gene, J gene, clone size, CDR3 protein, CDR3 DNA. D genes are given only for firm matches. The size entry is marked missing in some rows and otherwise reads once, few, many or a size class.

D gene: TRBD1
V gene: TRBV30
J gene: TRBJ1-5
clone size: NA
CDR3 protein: CAWSPGQGGEPQHF
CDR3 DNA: TGTGCCTGGAGTCCTGGACAGGGAGGGGAGCCCCAGCATTTT

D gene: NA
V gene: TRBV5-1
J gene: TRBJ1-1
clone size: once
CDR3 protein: CASSPGQSSNTEAFF
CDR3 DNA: TGCGCCAGCAGCCCCGGACAGTCTTCGAACACTGAAGCTTTCTTT

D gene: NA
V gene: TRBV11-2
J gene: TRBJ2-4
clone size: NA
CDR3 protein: CASSPVTGEGYF
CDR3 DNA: TGTGCCAGCAGCCCAGTGACAGGGGAGGGGTACTTC

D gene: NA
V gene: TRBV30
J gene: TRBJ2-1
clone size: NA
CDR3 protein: CALSREQFF
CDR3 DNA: TGTGCGTTGAGCAGGGAGCAGTTCTTC

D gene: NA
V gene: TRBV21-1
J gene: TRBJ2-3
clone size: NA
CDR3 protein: CASSSRTSGVTSTDTQYF
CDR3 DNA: TGTGCCAGCAGCTCTAGGACTAGCGGGGTGACTAGCACAGATACGCAGTATTTT

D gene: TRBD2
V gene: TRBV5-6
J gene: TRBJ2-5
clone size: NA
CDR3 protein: CASSWDITSGSQKTQYF
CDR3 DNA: TGTGCCAGCAGCTGGGACATTACTAGCGGGAGTCAGAAGACCCAGTACTTC

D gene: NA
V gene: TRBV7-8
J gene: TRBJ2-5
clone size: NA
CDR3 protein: CASSLHTEETQYF
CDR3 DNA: TGTGCCAGCAGCCTCCATACGGAAGAGACCCAGTACTTC

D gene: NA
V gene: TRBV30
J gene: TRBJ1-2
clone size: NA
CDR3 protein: CAWSEGPINYGYTF
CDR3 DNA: TGTGCCTGGAGTGAGGGACCAATTAACTATGGCTACACCTTC

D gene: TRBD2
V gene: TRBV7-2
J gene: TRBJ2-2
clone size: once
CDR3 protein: CASSLGLVTGELFF
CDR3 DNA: TGTGCCAGCAGCTTGGGACTAGTAACCGGGGAGCTGTTTTTT

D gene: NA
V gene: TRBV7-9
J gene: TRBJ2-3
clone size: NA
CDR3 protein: CASSSRDSYTDTQYF
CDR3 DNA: TGTGCCAGCAGCTCCCGGGACTCATACACAGATACGCAGTATTTT

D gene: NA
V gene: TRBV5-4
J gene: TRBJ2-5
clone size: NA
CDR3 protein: CASSLAVRETQYF
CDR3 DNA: TGTGCCAGCAGCTTGGCGGTTAGGGAGACCCAGTACTTC

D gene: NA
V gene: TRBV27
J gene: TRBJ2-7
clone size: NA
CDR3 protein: CASKTGTGYYEQYF
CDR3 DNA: TGTGCCAGCAAGACCGGGACCGGTTACTACGAGCAGTACTTC

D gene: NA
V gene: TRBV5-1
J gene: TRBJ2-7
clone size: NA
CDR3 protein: CASSLGGDLIYEQYF
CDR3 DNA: TGCGCCAGCAGCTTGGGAGGGGACTTGATCTACGAGCAGTACTTC

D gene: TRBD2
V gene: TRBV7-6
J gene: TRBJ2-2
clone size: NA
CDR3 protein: CASSLLRAGVGTGELFF
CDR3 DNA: TGTGCCAGCAGCCTTCTCCGAGCGGGAGTTGGAACCGGGGAGCTGTTTTTT

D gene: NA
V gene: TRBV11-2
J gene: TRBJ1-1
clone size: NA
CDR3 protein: CASSLVGGMNTEAFF
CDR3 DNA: TGTGCCAGCAGCTTAGTTGGCGGAATGAACACTGAAGCTTTCTTT

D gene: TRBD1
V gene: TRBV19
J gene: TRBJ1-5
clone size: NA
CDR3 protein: CASSSPDRPNQPQHF
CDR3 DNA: TGTGCCAGTAGTTCACCGGACAGGCCCAATCAGCCCCAGCATTTT

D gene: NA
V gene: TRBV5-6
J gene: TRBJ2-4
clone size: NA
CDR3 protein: CASSRDRAKNIQYF
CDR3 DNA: TGTGCCAGCAGTCGAGACAGAGCCAAAAACATTCAGTACTTC